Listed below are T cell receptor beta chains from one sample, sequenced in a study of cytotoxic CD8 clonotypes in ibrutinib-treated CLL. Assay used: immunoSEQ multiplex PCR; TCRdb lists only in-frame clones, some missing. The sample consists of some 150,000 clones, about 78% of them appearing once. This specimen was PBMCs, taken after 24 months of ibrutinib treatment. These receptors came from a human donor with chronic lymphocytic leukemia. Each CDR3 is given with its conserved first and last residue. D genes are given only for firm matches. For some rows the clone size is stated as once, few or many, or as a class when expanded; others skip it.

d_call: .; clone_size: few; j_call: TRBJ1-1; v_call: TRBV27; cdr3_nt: TGTGCCAGCACCCGTGGGGGGAGAGTCACTGAAGCTTTCTTT; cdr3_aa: CASTRGGRVTEAFF
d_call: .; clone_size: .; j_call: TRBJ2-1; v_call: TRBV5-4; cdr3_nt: TGTGCCAGCAGCTTGGGCCGGGGGGCGGGTCTGGGCTACAATGAGCAGTTCTTC; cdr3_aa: CASSLGRGAGLGYNEQFF
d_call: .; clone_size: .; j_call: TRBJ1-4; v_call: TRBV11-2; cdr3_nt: TGTGCCAGCAGCTTAGGGGCAGGGAATGAAAAACTGTTTTTT; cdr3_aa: CASSLGAGNEKLFF
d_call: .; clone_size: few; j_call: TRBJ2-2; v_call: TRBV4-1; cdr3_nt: TGCGCCAGCAGCCAAGATCCGTCGGGGGCGCGGTATACCGGGGAGCTGTTTTTT; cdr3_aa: CASSQDPSGARYTGELFF
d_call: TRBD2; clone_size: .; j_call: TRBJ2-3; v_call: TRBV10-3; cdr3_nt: TGTGCCATCAGTGGGACTAGCGGAGGGGGCACAGATACGCAGTATTTT; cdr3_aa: CAISGTSGGGTDTQYF
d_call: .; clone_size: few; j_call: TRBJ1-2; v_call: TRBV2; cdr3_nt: TGTGCCAGCAGTGACCAGGGGTATGGCTACACCTTC; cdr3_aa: CASSDQGYGYTF
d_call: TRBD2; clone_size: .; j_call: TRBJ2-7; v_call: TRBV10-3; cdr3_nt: TGTGCCATCAGCCTCAGGGAGGGGACGGGCGAGCAGTACTTC; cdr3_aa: CAISLREGTGEQYF
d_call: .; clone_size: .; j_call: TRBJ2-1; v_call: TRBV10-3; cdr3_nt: TGTGCCATCCAAAGGGACTGGGCAAACAATGAGCAGTTCTTC; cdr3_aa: CAIQRDWANNEQFF
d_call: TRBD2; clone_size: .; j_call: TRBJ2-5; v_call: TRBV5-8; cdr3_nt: TGTGCCAGCAGCTTGGTCTGGCTAGCGGGAGGAGAGACCCAGTACTTC; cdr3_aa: CASSLVWLAGGETQYF
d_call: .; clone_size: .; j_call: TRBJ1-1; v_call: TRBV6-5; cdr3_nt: TGTGCCAGCAGTAGAGGGATTATGAACACTGAAGCTTTCTTT; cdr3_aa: CASSRGIMNTEAFF
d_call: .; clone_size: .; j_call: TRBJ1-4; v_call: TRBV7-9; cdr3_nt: TGTGCCAGCAGCTTAGGCTTTGCAACTAATGAAAAACTGTTTTTT; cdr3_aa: CASSLGFATNEKLFF
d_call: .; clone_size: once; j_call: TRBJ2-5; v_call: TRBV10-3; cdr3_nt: TGTGCCATCAGCCGATTGGCCCAGGCGACCCAGTACTTC; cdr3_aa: CAISRLAQATQYF